This T cell receptor (beta chain) was identified in a study of shared clonotypes between healthy human individuals. Background on the study: Three CD4 naive, three CD4 memory, two CD8 naive and one CD8 memory plate were used per donor.

This table comes from immunoSEQ multiplex PCR, and its TCRdb copy is limited to in-frame clones, with some not included. The sample includes around 1.5 million clones, 95% to 99% of them seen just once. The study drew its donors from healthy HIV-negative adults without recent acute infections or vaccinations. Germline V gives CDR1 SQVTM, CDR2 ANQGSEA. The CDR3 has 13 amino acids. V was shortened by 5 bases and J by 4 bases, with 14 bases between the two germline ends. Sequenced sample: naive CD4+ T cells sorted from blood. The sample's subset: CD45RA+ positively selected. This chain links TRBV29-1 with TRBJ1-1; TRBD1 is a possible D gene (6 bases). The clonotype was recovered from a man between 25 and 39 years old in good health. CDR3 nucleotides: TGCAGCGTTCACGGACAGTTGGGCACTGAAGCTTTCTTT. Its translation is CSVHGQLGTEAFF.